Below, 31 T cell receptor beta chains from the same sample are listed, as sequenced in a study of cytomegalovirus exposure and HLA in healthy donors. Use of 60 Vbeta and 13 Jbeta primers characterized the PCR. Repertoires were generated with immunoSEQ multiplex PCR, while TCRdb's copy carries only in-frame clones and drops some. The table lists about 130,000 clones, around 68% of them singletons. Material for sequencing was PBMCs. These receptors were obtained from a man in his forties in good health and CMV-seropositive.

This chain connects TRBV19 to TRBJ2-4, with D tentatively TRBD2 (6 bases). Germline-derived CDR1 and CDR2 are LNHDA and SQIVND (reference sequence). Between the trimmed V and J ends, which lost 7 bases and 0 bases, there was a span of 22 bases. This CDR3 has 18 residues. The CDR3 sequence is CASTISPPGTLAKNIQYF. The CDR3 DNA follows: TGTGCCAGTACCATATCTCCCCCCGGGACTTTAGCCAAAAACATTCAGTACTTC. The full variable domain, completed using reference TRBV19 and TRBJ2-4, is DGGITQSPKYLFRKEGQNVTLSCEQNLNHDAMYWYRQDPGQGLRLIYYSQIVNDFQKGDIAEGYSVSREKKESFPLTVTSAQKNPTAFYLCASTISPPGTLAKNIQYFGAGTRLSVL.

This clone was seen a few times. CDR3 sequence (DNA): TGCGCCAGCAGCTTCCGGGGTAGCGGGAGCCCAAGCCAAAACATTCAGTACTTC. Translating it yields CASSFRGSGSPSQNIQYF. V is TRBV5-1 and J is TRBJ2-4, with TRBD2 identical over 9 bases. Germline CDR1 reads SGHRS; CDR2 reads YFSETQ. The V gene end was trimmed by 2 bases and the J gene end by 5 bases; junction bases not matched to a gene: 14. The CDR3 runs 18 residues.

This clone is a singleton in its sample. This sequence joins TRBV10-3 and TRBJ1-3; 8 bases align to TRBD1. V trimming: 2 bases; J trimming: 0 bases; junction bases outside the gene matches: 3. The germline gives CDR1 ENHRY, CDR2 SYGVKD. The CDR3 extends over 16 amino acids. This CDR3 reads CAISEGQGSSGNTIYF. For the CDR3, the DNA is TGTGCCATCAGTGAGGGACAGGGTTCCTCTGGAAACACCATATATTTT.

The J gene is TRBJ2-2, the V gene TRBV12-5; possible D gene TRBD1, 5 bases. Germline CDR1 is LGHNT and CDR2 is FRNRAP. The CDR3 spans 12 residues. V gave up 2 bases and J gave up 9 bases, with 7 bases separating them. DNA of the CDR3: TGTGCTAGTGGTTTGACAGGCCGGGAGCTGTTTTTT. This sequence encodes CASGLTGRELFF.

The V gene is TRBV6-1, the J gene TRBJ2-5, with 13 positions matching TRBD2. With 5 bases clipped from V and 4 bases from J, the junction kept 4 bases outside the gene matches. CDR1 MNHNS and CDR2 SASEGT come from the germline V gene. The CDR3 runs to 15 residues. CDR3 loop: CASSILAGGGETQYF. DNA for the CDR3: TGTGCCAGCAGTATACTAGCGGGAGGGGGAGAGACCCAGTACTTC.

The chain links TRBV15 to TRBJ2-2, with unresolved D. This CDR3 comprises 16 residues. The V gene lost 0 bases and the J gene lost 1 base, with 9 bases spanning the gap. CDR1 and CDR2 (germline): LNHNV, YYDKDF (reference sequence). CDR3 DNA: TGTGCCACCAGCAGAGATCGTGCAGTGAACACCGGGGAGCTGTTTTTT. Translating gives CATSRDRAVNTGELFF.

This chain links TRBV4-2 with TRBJ2-1, with 9 positions matching TRBD2. Germline CDR1 is LGHNA and CDR2 is YNFKEQ. The trim removed 0 bases at V and 8 bases at J, leaving 8 bases unmatched. There are 16 residues in the CDR3. The DNA for the CDR3 is TGTGCCAGCAGCCAAGATGGCGGACTAGCGATCGATGAGCAGTTCTTC. Its translation: CASSQDGGLAIDEQFF.

This chain connects TRBV5-1 to TRBJ2-7; D is possibly TRBD1 (5 bases). The CDR3 loop spans 15 amino acids. The V gene lost 0 bases and the J gene lost 2 bases, with 12 bases spanning the gap. The germline CDR1 and CDR2 sequences are SGHRS and YFSETQ. For the CDR3, the DNA is TGCGCCAGCAGCTTGGAGCCAGGGATAACCTACGAGCAGTACTTC. This sequence encodes CASSLEPGITYEQYF.

The chain uses TRBV4-1 and TRBJ2-1, with D possibly TRBD1 on 5 matching bases. This CDR3 spans 13 amino acids. Germline lookup yields CDR1 MGHRA and CDR2 YSYEKL. V gave up 3 bases and J gave up 5 bases, with 8 bases separating them. The DNA for the CDR3 is TGCGCCAGCAGCCAGGGGCTCGACAATGAGCAGTTCTTC. It encodes CASSQGLDNEQFF.

This chain connects TRBV9 to TRBJ2-3; D is unresolved. The CDR3 has 16 residues. The ends were cut back, 4 bases at V and 0 bases at J, with 15 bases in the middle. Germline CDR1 is SGDLS and CDR2 is YYNGEE. The CDR3 loop is CASSHHTRSSTDTQYF. In DNA, the CDR3 is TGTGCCAGCAGCCACCACACAAGGAGTAGCACAGATACGCAGTATTTT.

V usage is TRBV5-1 and J usage is TRBJ2-7; the match to TRBD1 covers 10 bases. Germline V gene data show CDR1 as SGHRS and CDR2 as YFSETQ. The CDR3 length is 14 residues. Trimming cost V 4 bases and J 4 bases; bases outside gene matches: 5. The DNA of the CDR3 is TGCGCCAGCAGCCAGACAGGGGGCATATACGAGCAGTACTTC. It yields the protein CASSQTGGIYEQYF.

The gene calls are TRBV6-5 and TRBJ2-3; 9 bases are a match to TRBD2. The junction had 4 bases not matched to a gene; V was cut back by 8 bases and J by 4 bases. Germline-derived CDR1 and CDR2 are MNHEY and SVGAGI. The CDR3 covers 13 residues. CDR3 nucleotide sequence: TGTGCCAGCGCCAAGCGGGGGGCAGATACGCAGTATTTT. Amino acid sequence: CASAKRGADTQYF.

The rearrangement links TRBV19 to TRBJ2-1, with TRBD2 matching over 8 bases. The V and J ends lost 7 bases and 9 bases, in that order; junction bases with no gene match: 14. From germline, CDR1 is LNHDA and CDR2 SQIVND (reference sequence). There are 15 residues in the CDR3. Here the CDR3 reads CASNTGASGLTEQFF. CDR3 coding DNA: TGTGCCAGTAATACCGGGGCTAGCGGGTTGACTGAGCAGTTCTTC.

The chain couples TRBV5-1 to TRBJ1-1; D is perhaps TRBD1 (6 bases). Trimming took 4 bases from V and 0 from J, leaving 13 bases between them. The CDR3 is made up of 15 amino acids. Germline CDR1 SGHRS, CDR2 YFSETQ. This CDR3 reads CASSVRRGLNTEAFF. The CDR3 DNA is TGCGCCAGCAGCGTGCGCAGGGGCCTGAACACTGAAGCTTTCTTT.

In its sample, this clone was seen a few times. The chain joins TRBV27 to TRBJ2-4; maybe TRBD1 (5 bases). V lost 2 bases and J lost 6, with 14 bases in between. This CDR3 has 15 amino acids. Germline V gene data show CDR1 as MNHEY and CDR2 as SMNVEV (reference sequence). CDR3 coding DNA: TGTGCCAGCAGTTTAAACTTCCAGGGCACAAACATTCAGTACTTC. Translated: CASSLNFQGTNIQYF.

This clone was observed a few times. CDR3: CASSFTGHWEQYF. The CDR3 nucleotides are TGTGCCAGCAGCTTTACGGGACACTGGGAGCAGTACTTC. The chain carries TRBV5-6 and TRBJ2-7; possible D gene TRBD1, 6 bases. Trimming shortened V by 2 bases and J by 7 bases, and 13 bases separated the two germline ends. CDR1 is SGHDT, CDR2 YYEEEE, per germline. The CDR3 is made up of 13 amino acids.

The chain employs TRBV9 and TRBJ2-7, with 7 bases lining up with TRBD2. Germline V lookup: CDR1 SGDLS, CDR2 YYNGEE. This CDR3 has 16 residues. J lost 3 bases, V lost 0 bases, and 9 bases had no gene match. The CDR3 here is CASSVGETSRFYEQYF. The CDR3 DNA follows: TGTGCCAGCAGCGTAGGGGAGACTAGCCGCTTCTACGAGCAGTACTTC.

This clone came up a few times. V is TRBV12-5 and J is TRBJ2-5, with 11 bases identical to TRBD1. The CDR3 extends over 15 amino acids. Germline CDR1 LGHNT, CDR2 FRNRAP. The trim removed 3 bases at V and 4 bases at J, leaving 4 bases unmatched. CDR3 protein: CASGLRTGGTETQYF. In nucleotides, the CDR3 is TGTGCTAGTGGTTTACGGACAGGGGGCACAGAGACCCAGTACTTC.

V usage is TRBV5-1 and J usage is TRBJ1-6; TRBD1 might be the D (5 bases). Germline CDR1 is SGHRS and CDR2 is YFSETQ. The CDR3 is 15 amino acids. The V end was cut by 4 bases, the J end by 7 bases, with 15 bases between. The CDR3 DNA sequence: TGCGCCAGCAGCGAGGAGGGGCAGAGGAATTCACCCCTCCACTTT. It encodes CASSEEGQRNSPLHF.

In nucleotides, the CDR3 is TGTGCCAGCAGCTTAGTCCGCTGGGGCTCTAGCACAGATACGCAGTATTTT. Its protein is CASSLVRWGSSTDTQYF. The genes are TRBV7-2 and TRBJ2-3, with D perhaps TRBD1 (5 bases). The germline V gene encodes CDR1 SGHTA and CDR2 FQGNSA. The CDR3 runs 17 residues. V shed 1 base and J shed 0 bases, with 14 bases lying between them.

There are a few counts of this clone. The chain uses TRBV10-3 and TRBJ2-2, with D hard to call. V lost 10 bases and J lost 5, with 11 bases in between. This CDR3 has 12 residues. The germline gives CDR1 ENHRY, CDR2 SYGVKD. CDR3 in amino acids: CASSSATGELFF. The CDR3 DNA follows: TGTGCCAGCAGCAGTGCTACCGGGGAGCTGTTTTTT.

The chain carries TRBV5-4 and TRBJ2-3; 8 positions agree with TRBD1. The CDR3 spans 18 residues. Unmatched junction bases numbered 15, after V lost 1 base and J lost 5 bases. Germline lookup yields CDR1 SGHNT and CDR2 YYREEE (reference sequence). The CDR3 DNA is TGTGCCAGCAGCTTGCCCGGGGCAGGGGGCTTGTCCGGAGATACGCAGTATTTT. Its translation is CASSLPGAGGLSGDTQYF.

This clone was observed once. This sequence joins TRBV7-8 and TRBJ1-5, with no clear D. Trimming removed 2 bases from V and 2 bases from J, with 7 bases in between. CDR1 SGHVS and CDR2 FQNEAQ come from the germline V gene. CDR3 size: 14 residues. This CDR3 reads CASSLQYGNQPQHF. DNA for the CDR3: TGTGCCAGCAGCTTACAGTATGGCAATCAGCCCCAGCATTTT. The full variable domain, with the rest looked up from reference TRBV7-8 and TRBJ1-5, is GAGVSQSPRYKVAKRGQDVALRCDPISGHVSLFWYQQALGQGPEFLTYFQNEAQLDKSGLPSDRFFAERPEGSVSTLKIQRTQQEDSAVYLCASSLQYGNQPQHFGDGTRLSIL.

The chain combines TRBV10-1 with TRBJ2-2, with TRBD2 identical over 8 bases. The germline V gene encodes CDR1 WNHNN and CDR2 SYGVQD (reference sequence). The CDR3 totals 17 residues. After removal of 6 bases from V and 2 bases from J, the junction contained 11 bases not matched to a gene. CDR3 coding DNA: TGCGCCAGCAGGGAACGTAGCGGGGCTAAAAACACCGGGGAGCTGTTTTTT. It codes for CASRERSGAKNTGELFF.

The rearrangement joins TRBV29-1 to TRBJ1-1; TRBD1 matches at 8 bases. Germline V gene lookup returns CDR1 SQVTM and CDR2 ANQGSEA. The CDR3 spans 13 residues. V shed 4 bases, J shed 7 bases, and the junction held 8 bases outside the gene matches. The chain's CDR3 is CSVVRQGAGEAFF. In DNA, the CDR3 is TGCAGCGTTGTAAGGCAGGGGGCAGGTGAAGCTTTCTTT.

This clone was seen only a few times. The chain uses TRBV2 and TRBJ1-2; 8 positions match TRBD1. The J segment lost 7 bases and the V segment lost 6 bases, leaving 7 bases of the junction unmatched. Germline CDR1 reads SNHLY; CDR2 reads FYNNEI. The CDR3 is 13 amino acids. The CDR3 DNA is TGTGCCAGCAGACTAGACAGGGGTGCTGGCTACACCTTC. Encoded protein: CASRLDRGAGYTF.

The chain couples TRBV28 to TRBJ2-4; TRBD1 matches at 8 bases. Germline V gives CDR1 MDHEN, CDR2 SYDVKM. J lost 7 bases, V lost 4 bases, and 6 bases had no gene match. The CDR3 loop spans 14 amino acids. Here the CDR3 reads CASSWTGKGNIQYF. The CDR3 region has the DNA TGTGCCAGCAGTTGGACAGGGAAGGGGAACATTCAGTACTTC.

This clone was seen a few times. The same CDR3 arises from other DNA sequences in this sample as well. The chain is built from TRBV6-6 and TRBJ2-7; D remains unclear. The CDR3 has 13 amino acids. The germline V gene has CDR1 MNHNY and CDR2 SVGAGI (reference sequence). V dropped 2 bases and J dropped 4 bases, with 9 bases sitting between them. The CDR3 nucleotides read TGTGCCAGCAGTTACGCGGAAGAATACGAGCAGTACTTC. Translating gives CASSYAEEYEQYF.

The chain recombines TRBV19 with TRBJ2-7; 7 bases match TRBD2. V was clipped by 1 base and J by 2 bases; unmatched bases: 8. The CDR3 consists of 16 residues. Germline-derived CDR1 and CDR2 are LNHDA and SQIVND (reference sequence). For the CDR3, the DNA is TGTGCCAGTAGTATAGGTGCGGGGGTCCCCACCTACGAGCAGTACTTC. Amino acids: CASSIGAGVPTYEQYF. The entire variable domain, with the rest obtained from reference TRBV19 and TRBJ2-7, is as follows: DGGITQSPKYLFRKEGQNVTLSCEQNLNHDAMYWYRQDPGQGLRLIYYSQIVNDFQKGDIAEGYSVSREKKESFPLTVTSAQKNPTAFYLCASSIGAGVPTYEQYFGPGTRLTVT.

The V call is TRBV10-2, the J call TRBJ2-7; D not certain. Trimming left V 4 bases short and J 0 bases short, with 10 bases between. The CDR3 totals 14 residues. Germline-derived CDR1 and CDR2 are WSHSY and SAAADI. The CDR3 nucleotides are TGCGCCAGCAGTGCCCTTTTCAGCTCCTACGAGCAGTACTTC. Translation: CASSALFSSYEQYF.

The rearrangement joins TRBV11-1 to TRBJ1-1, with TRBD1 identical over 9 bases. CDR1 SGHAT and CDR2 FQDESV come from the germline V gene (reference sequence). Trimming took 4 bases from V and 5 from J; bases not matched to a gene: 8. The CDR3 has 15 amino acids. The CDR3 DNA follows: TGTGCCAGCAGCTCAGCAAGACAGGGGGTAACTGAAGCTTTCTTT. Protein sequence: CASSSARQGVTEAFF.